Reported below is one T cell receptor beta chain. The target of this receptor is not known. It has no much larger one-base neighbor in the sample; base qualities were not kept. This sample was sequenced with an Illumina HiSeq 1500. The public reads were run again by TCRdb, first through fastp at Q25 and then through MiXCR, and only productive beta chains were kept. Entries that share a CDR3 protein sequence are merged under the most common genes and DNA. This sample gives approximately 250,000 distinct CDR3 sequences in total; 9% to 15% of them show up just once. The ten largest clones add up to 1.5% to 2% of the sample. The sample is drawn from a study of T cell repertoires in cytomegalovirus infection (dated by TCRdb to the late 2010s). Context from the whole study: Donor HLA type was relevant to the analysis, because carriage of CMV infection together with the matching HLA type was indicated by public TCR beta signatures.

Results and caveats for the whole study, not just this receptor: In both this cohort and an independent roughly 350-donor cohort, the cumulative frequency of public TCR beta family members distinguished carriers of CMV infection plus the relevant HLA type. The ex vivo response was dominated by HLA-C-restricted CMV-specific TCR beta clonotypes, and the single most frequent clonotype in two of eight donors was supplied by these HLA-C-restricted clonotypes.

The junction carries 15 bases between V and J, which are trimmed by 9 bases and 4 bases respectively. The CDR3 has 13 amino acids, counting the end cysteine and phenylalanine. CDR3 DNA only is kept here, 39 bases in frame from base 1. From the germline V gene, CDR1 is SNHLY and CDR2 is FYNNEI. The sequence is built from TRBV2 and TRBJ2-5; a tentative D match to TRBD1 spans 6 bases. The sequence came from a human donor in good health (CMV status not recorded). Some clones in this sample may be carry-over from other donors' samples. Sequenced material: PBMCs. The CDR3 here reads CASNVGATETQYF. The nucleotides read TGTGCCAGTAATGTGGGGGCTACAGAGACCCAGTACTTC.